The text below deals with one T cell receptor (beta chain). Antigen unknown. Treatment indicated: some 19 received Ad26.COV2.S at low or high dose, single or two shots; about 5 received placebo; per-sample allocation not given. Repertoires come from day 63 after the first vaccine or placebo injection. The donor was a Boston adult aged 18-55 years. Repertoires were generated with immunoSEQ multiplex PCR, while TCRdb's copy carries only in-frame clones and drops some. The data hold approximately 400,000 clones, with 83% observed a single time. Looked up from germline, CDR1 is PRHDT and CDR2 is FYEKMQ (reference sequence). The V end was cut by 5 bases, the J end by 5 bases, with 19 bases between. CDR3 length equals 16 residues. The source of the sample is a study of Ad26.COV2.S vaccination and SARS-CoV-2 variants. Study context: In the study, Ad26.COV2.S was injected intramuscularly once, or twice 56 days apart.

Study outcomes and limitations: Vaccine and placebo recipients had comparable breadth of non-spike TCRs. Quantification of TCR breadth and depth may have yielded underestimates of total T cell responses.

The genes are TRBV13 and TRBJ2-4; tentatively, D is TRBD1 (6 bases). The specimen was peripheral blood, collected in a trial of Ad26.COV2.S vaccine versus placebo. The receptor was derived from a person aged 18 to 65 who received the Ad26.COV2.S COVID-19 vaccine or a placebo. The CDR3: CASSPPGGGFQNIQYF. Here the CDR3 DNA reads TGTGCCAGCAGCCCACCGGGTGGGGGCTTCCAAAACATTCAGTACTTC. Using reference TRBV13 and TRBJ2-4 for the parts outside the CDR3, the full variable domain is AAGVIQSPRHLIKEKRETATLKCYPIPRHDTVYWYQQGPGQDPQFLISFYEKMQSDKGSIPDRFSAQQFSDYHSELNMSSLELGDSALYFCASSPPGGGFQNIQYFGAGTRLSVL.